This TCR delta chain was sequenced for a study of γδ T cells in repeated Plasmodium falciparum infection. As for the study in general: Samples were taken at baseline, before some infections, and 21 days after each. Some Malian samples span acute malaria episodes; others come from no-transmission periods. Overall study findings and caveats: Vdelta2-negative gammadelta repertoires, largely Vdelta1+, seemingly showed infection-driven waves of new clonal selection.

In its sample, this clone was seen many times. Its antigen is not known. Other DNA variants within this sample encode the same CDR3. TRG and TRD sequences were obtained from every sorted gammadelta sample. TCRdb re-called the multiplex PCR reads with CATT. The repertoire has about 93,000 delta-chain clones, 0.85% to 1% of them found once; the top ten carry 7.5% to 10%. Gammadelta T cells were flow-sorted from PBMC into Vgamma9/Vdelta2+ and Vdelta2-negative populations for bulk analysis. The CDR3 is 23 residues long. Trimming stripped 0 bases from V and 0 bases from J, with 38 bases between. Germline assignment: CDR1 TVYSNPD and CDR2 GDNSRS (reference sequence).

The sample consisted of gamma-delta T cells from blood. This TCR derives from a pool of human donors (malaria-infected and uninfected, not separated). This chain connects TRDV3 to TRDJ1, with D tentatively TRDD3 (8 bases). CDR3 sequence reads: CAFSPFLRHHPSTGGRYTDKLIF. The DNA for the CDR3 is TGTGCCTTTAGTCCCTTCCTGCGTCACCACCCCAGTACTGGGGGTCGGTACACCGATAAACTCATCTTT.